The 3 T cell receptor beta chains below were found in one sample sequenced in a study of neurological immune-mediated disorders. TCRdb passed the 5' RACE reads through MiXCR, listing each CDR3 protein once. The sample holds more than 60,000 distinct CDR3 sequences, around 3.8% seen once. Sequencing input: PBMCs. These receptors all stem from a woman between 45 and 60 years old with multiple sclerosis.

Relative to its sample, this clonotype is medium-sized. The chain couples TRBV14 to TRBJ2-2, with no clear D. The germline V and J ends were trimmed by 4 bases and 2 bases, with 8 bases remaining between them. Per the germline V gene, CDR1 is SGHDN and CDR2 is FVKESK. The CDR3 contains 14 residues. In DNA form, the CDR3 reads TGTGCCAGCAGCCCGGTTGTAAACACCGGGGAGCTGTTTTTT. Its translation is CASSPVVNTGELFF.

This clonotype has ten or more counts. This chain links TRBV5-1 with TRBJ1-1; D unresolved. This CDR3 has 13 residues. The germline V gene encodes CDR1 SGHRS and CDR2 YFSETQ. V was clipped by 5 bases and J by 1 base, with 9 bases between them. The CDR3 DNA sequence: TGCGCCAGCAGATCCGGCGGGAACACTGAAGCTTTCTTT. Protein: CASRSGGNTEAFF.

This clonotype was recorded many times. DNA for the CDR3: TGCAGTGCTAGAGATCCCCTAGCGGGCCGAAACAATGAGCAGTTCTTC. Amino acid sequence: CSARDPLAGRNNEQFF. The V and J genes are TRBV20-1 and TRBJ2-1, with 8 bases identical to TRBD2. The trim removed 0 bases at V and 5 bases at J, leaving 9 bases unmatched. Germline V lookup: CDR1 DFQATT, CDR2 SNEGSKA (reference sequence). The CDR3 runs 16 residues.